The TCR beta chain described here comes from a study of blood T cells in healthy people across ages. This clonotype has a count of ten or more. Antigen specificity is unknown. Together with a sample-barcoded 5' primer, a J-beta primer mix was included in a second PCR lasting roughly 6 to 12 cycles. TCRdb itself ran the 5' RACE reads through MiXCR, one entry per CDR3 protein. Of about 640,000 distinct CDR3 sequences listed, roughly 31% were seen once; the top ten hold around 14%. Study-level points and caveats: PBMCs left unsorted prevented a conclusive naive versus antigen-experienced comparison. Roughly linear declines in TCR beta diversity per million T cells occurred with age. Investigators treated diversity estimates from one million T cells as underestimates.

Healthy individuals of Caucasian origin from Russia, aged roughly 6 to 95, served as donors. The CDR3 length is 14 residues. Germline CDR1 SGHKS, CDR2 YYEKEE (reference sequence). After removal of 4 bases from V and 5 bases from J, the junction contained 8 bases not matched to a gene. The chain joins TRBV5-5 to TRBJ1-2, with 7 bases lining up with TRBD1. Sequenced material: blood. The TCR comes from an elderly woman in good health. CDR3 DNA sequence: TGTGCCAGCAGCCCTGCGGGACAGCCATATGGCTACACCTTC. This gives the protein CASSPAGQPYGYTF.